A selection of T cell receptor beta chains follows, all from one sample in a study of T cell changes during pregnancy in multiple sclerosis. Some clones are missing from TCRdb's copy, which holds only in-frame ones; the method was immunoSEQ multiplex PCR. The sample includes about 49,000 clones, 90% to 95% seen only once; the top ten take about 5.5%. Sequences were derived from CD8+ T cells from peripheral blood mononuclear cells, sampled before pregnancy. The source of these receptors is a female donor with multiple sclerosis, enrolled in a pregnancy study. The CDR3 runs from the conserved cysteine through the conserved F or W. The order of the fields is D gene, clone size, J gene, V gene, CDR3 protein, CDR3 DNA. The D gene is left open where the match is weak. For some rows the clone size is stated as once, few or many, or as a class when expanded; others skip it.

TRBD1,-,TRBJ2-5,TRBV7-9,CASSFSRTGYQETQYF,TGTGCCAGCAGCTTTTCTAGGACAGGGTACCAAGAGACCCAGTACTTC
-,-,TRBJ2-7,TRBV4-1,CASSQASDSYEQYF,TGCGCCAGCAGCCAAGCATCGGACAGCTACGAGCAGTACTTC
-,medium-sized,TRBJ2-2,TRBV6-4,CASSDSSGNTGELFF,TGTGCCAGCAGTGACTCTAGCGGGAACACCGGGGAGCTGTTTTTT
-,-,TRBJ2-7,TRBV7-9,CASSLSDSTDEQYF,TGTGCCAGCAGCTTATCCGACAGTACGGACGAGCAGTACTTC
-,-,TRBJ1-2,TRBV27,CASSFSRTDTYGYTF,TGTGCCAGCAGTTTCTCCAGGACAGACACCTATGGCTACACCTTC
-,-,TRBJ1-1,TRBV12-5,CASGNPGRRAFF,TGTGCTAGTGGAAATCCAGGGAGGAGAGCTTTCTTT
TRBD2,once,TRBJ2-7,TRBV29-1,CSSPGGKPGLAGGSSYEQYF,TGCAGCTCCCCGGGGGGAAAACCGGGACTAGCGGGAGGAAGCTCCTACGAGCAGTACTTC
TRBD1,-,TRBJ1-1,TRBV19,CASSTTGFGSEAFF,TGTGCCAGTAGTACGACAGGGTTTGGGTCTGAAGCTTTCTTT
TRBD2,-,TRBJ2-2,TRBV5-6,CASSPGTSRTGELFF,TGTGCCAGCAGCCCAGGGACTAGCCGGACCGGGGAGCTGTTTTTT
TRBD1,-,TRBJ2-5,TRBV6-5,CASSPGTGETQYF,TGTGCCAGCAGTCCGGGGACAGGGGAGACCCAGTACTTC
-,-,TRBJ1-5,TRBV19,CASSFWTELSNQPQHF,TGTGCCAGTAGTTTCTGGACAGAGCTTAGCAATCAGCCCCAGCATTTT
-,-,TRBJ1-4,TRBV9,CASSTSGGSTNEKLFF,TGTGCCAGCAGCACTAGCGGGGGGTCAACTAATGAAAAACTGTTTTTT
TRBD2,-,TRBJ2-1,TRBV6-1,CASSEGPAGVEQFF,TGTGCCAGCAGTGAAGGACCAGCGGGAGTCGAGCAGTTCTTC
-,-,TRBJ1-2,TRBV7-9,CASRSGTRDYGYTF,TGTGCCAGCAGGTCCGGGACTCGGGACTATGGCTACACCTTC
-,-,TRBJ1-3,TRBV4-3,CASSQDLPREPHSGNTIYF,TGCGCCAGCAGCCAAGATTTACCCAGGGAACCTCACTCTGGAAACACCATATATTTT
-,-,TRBJ2-1,TRBV2,CASMTAEHRPLNNEQFF,TGTGCCAGCATGACCGCGGAACATCGCCCATTAAACAATGAGCAGTTCTTC
-,few,TRBJ1-1,TRBV11-2,CASSLEQTEAFF,TGTGCCAGCAGCTTAGAACAGACTGAAGCTTTCTTT
-,-,TRBJ2-1,TRBV9,CASSVRGPYYNEQFF,TGTGCCAGCAGTGTGCGAGGGCCCTACTACAATGAGCAGTTCTTC
TRBD1,-,TRBJ1-2,TRBV27,CASSEKTGANYGYTF,TGTGCCAGCAGTGAAAAGACAGGGGCTAACTATGGCTACACCTTC
-,-,TRBJ1-4,TRBV30,CAWRETGITTNEKLFF,TGTGCCTGGAGGGAGACAGGCATCACAACTAATGAAAAACTGTTTTTT
TRBD2,-,TRBJ2-5,TRBV27,CASTDLNSGVAQYF,TGTGCCAGCACCGACCTGAACAGCGGGGTCGCCCAGTACTTC
-,-,TRBJ1-3,TRBV4-1,CASSQDGGRNSLGNTIYF,TGCGCCAGCAGCCAAGATGGAGGACGGAACTCGCTTGGAAACACCATATATTTT